Listed below are T cell receptor beta chains from one sample, sequenced in a study of beta chain features in type 1 diabetes. Using immunoSEQ multiplex PCR, the repertoire was profiled, and TCRdb retains in-frame clones only, with some absent. The table lists about 930,000 clones, 15% to 20% of them singletons. The material sequenced was naive CD4+ T cells from blood. Receptor source: a woman between 18 and 29 years old in good health. The CDR3 runs from the conserved cysteine through the conserved F or W.

TRBV29-1	TRBJ1-2	CSVGRTNYGYTF
TRBV18	TRBJ1-1	CASSPGTGELNTEAFF
TRBV7-9	TRBJ2-1	CASSLAGLTGKWYNEQFF
TRBV5-6	TRBJ1-5	CASSLLRQDTSNQPQHF
TRBV10-3	TRBJ2-1	CAIRRVSSYNEQFF
TRBV25-1	TRBJ1-4	CASSRMGGAREKLFF
TRBV9	TRBJ2-3	CASSVGGLSTDTQYF
TRBV2	TRBJ1-1	CASSVSRRGTEAFF
TRBV4-3	TRBJ2-1	CASSQGLAGAGEQFF
TRBV11-3	TRBJ2-1	CASSLSSGAYNEQFF
TRBV7-2	TRBJ2-3	CASSLVMASHTQYF
TRBV15	TRBJ1-1	CATSRAGIGAEAFF
TRBV28	TRBJ2-5	CASSFGRQETQYF
TRBV6-5	TRBJ2-1	CASSYRWTQFF
TRBV15	TRBJ2-7	CATSRDRTFGEQYF
TRBV7-9	TRBJ2-1	CASSVAGALYNEQFF
TRBV7-9	TRBJ2-7	CASSPELAGASYEQYF
TRBV6-1	TRBJ2-1	CASSMRATSYNEQFF
TRBV7-9	TRBJ1-3	CASSPSYF
TRBV5-1	TRBJ1-3	CASSLGSGDGNTIYF
TRBV14	TRBJ2-1	CASSHRTGSYNEQFF
TRBV7-8	TRBJ1-2	CASSPRGGGYTF
TRBV29-1	TRBJ2-2	CSAGRGGTGELFF
TRBV6-6	TRBJ2-1	CASSGGLAGARNEQFF
TRBV14	TRBJ1-1	CASGTRRTEAFF
TRBV2	TRBJ2-1	CAVGPDNEQFF